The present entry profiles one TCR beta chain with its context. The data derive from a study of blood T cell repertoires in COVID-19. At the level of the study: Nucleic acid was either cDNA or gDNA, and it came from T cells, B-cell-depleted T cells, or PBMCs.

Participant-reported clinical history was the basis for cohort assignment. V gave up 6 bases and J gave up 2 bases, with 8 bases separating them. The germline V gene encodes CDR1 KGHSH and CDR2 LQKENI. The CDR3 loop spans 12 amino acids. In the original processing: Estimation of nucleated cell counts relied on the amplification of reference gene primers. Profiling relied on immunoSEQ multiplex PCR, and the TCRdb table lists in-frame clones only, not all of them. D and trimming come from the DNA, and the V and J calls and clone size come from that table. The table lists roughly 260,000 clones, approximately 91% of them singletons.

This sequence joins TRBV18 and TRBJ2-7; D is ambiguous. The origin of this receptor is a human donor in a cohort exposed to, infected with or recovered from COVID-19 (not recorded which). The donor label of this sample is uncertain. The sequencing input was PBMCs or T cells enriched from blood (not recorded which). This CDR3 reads CASSGATYEQYF. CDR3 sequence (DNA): TGTGCCAGCTCGGGCGCCACCTACGAGCAGTACTTC. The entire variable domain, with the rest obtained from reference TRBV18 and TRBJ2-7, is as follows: NAGVMQNPRHLVRRRGQEARLRCSPMKGHSHVYWYRQLPEEGLKFMVYLQKENIIDESGMPKERFSAEFPKEGPSILRIQQVVRGDSAAYFCASSGATYEQYFGPGTRLTVT.